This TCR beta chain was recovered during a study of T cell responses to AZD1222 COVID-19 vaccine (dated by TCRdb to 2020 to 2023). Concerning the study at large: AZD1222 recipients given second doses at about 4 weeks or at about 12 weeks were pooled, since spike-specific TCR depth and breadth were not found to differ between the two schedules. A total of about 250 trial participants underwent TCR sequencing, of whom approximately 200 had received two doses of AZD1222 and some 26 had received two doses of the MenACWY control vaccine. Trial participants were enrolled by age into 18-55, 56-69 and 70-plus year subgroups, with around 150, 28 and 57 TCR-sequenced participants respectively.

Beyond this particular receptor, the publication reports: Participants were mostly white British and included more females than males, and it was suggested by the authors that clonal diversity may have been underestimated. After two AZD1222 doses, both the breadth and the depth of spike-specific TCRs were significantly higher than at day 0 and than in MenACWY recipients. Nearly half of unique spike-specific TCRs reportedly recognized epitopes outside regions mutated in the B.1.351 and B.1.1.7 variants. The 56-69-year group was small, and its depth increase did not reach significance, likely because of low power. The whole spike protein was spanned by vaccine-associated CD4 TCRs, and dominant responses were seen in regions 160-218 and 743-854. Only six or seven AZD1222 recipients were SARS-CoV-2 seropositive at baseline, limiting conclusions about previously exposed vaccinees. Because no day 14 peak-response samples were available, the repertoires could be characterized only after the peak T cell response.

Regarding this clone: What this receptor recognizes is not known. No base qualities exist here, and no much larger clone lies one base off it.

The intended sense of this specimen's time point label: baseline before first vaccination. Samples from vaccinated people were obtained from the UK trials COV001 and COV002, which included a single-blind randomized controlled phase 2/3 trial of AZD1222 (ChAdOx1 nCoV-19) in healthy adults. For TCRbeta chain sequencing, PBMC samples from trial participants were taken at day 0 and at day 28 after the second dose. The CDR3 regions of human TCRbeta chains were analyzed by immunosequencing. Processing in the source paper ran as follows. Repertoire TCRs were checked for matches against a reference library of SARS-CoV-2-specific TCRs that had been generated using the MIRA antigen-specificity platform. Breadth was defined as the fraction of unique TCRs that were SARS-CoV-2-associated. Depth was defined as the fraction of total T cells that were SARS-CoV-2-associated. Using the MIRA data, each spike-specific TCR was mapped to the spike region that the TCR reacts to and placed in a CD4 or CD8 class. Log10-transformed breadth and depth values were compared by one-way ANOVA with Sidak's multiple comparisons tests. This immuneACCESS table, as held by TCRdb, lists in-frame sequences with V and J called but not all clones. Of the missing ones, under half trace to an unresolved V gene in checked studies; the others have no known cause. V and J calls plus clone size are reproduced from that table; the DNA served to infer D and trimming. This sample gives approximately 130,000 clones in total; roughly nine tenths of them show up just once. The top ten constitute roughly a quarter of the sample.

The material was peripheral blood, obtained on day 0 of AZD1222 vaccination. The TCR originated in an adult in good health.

In nucleotide form, the sequence is TGTGCCAGCAGTTTATTTAGTCGGGGCGGGACCGGGGAGCTGTTTTTT. Translation gives CASSLFSRGGTGELFF. The rearranged chain carries TRBV28 and TRBJ2-2; the D gene assignment is perhaps TRBD1 or TRBD2, with each matching 5 bases. As encoded in the germline V gene, CDR1 is MDHEN while CDR2 is SYDVKM. There are 16 amino acids in the CDR3, from cysteine to phenylalanine inclusive. The read is trimmed to its CDR3 DNA, 48 bases read in frame from base 1. The V end loses 1 base and the J end loses 5 bases, and a stretch of 14 bases separates them.